This T cell receptor beta chain appears in the sequencing data of a study of cytomegalovirus exposure and HLA in healthy donors. Broader study findings: Likely technical artifact: a cluster of highly shared sequence variants.

Vbeta (60) and Jbeta (13) primers were used in the PCR. TCRdb's table, derived via immunoSEQ multiplex PCR, lists solely in-frame clones and lacks some. The sample has roughly 140,000 clones, around 79% seen once. Concerning this clone itself: Its antigen is unidentified.

This CDR3 spans 16 amino acids. With 4 bases clipped from V and 5 bases from J, the junction kept 13 bases outside the gene matches. Germline CDR1 and CDR2: MDHEN and SYDVKM. The V and J genes are TRBV28 and TRBJ2-7; 8 positions agree with TRBD2. Sequencing used PBMCs. This receptor was obtained from a man aged 18 to 30 in good health and CMV-seronegative. The CDR3 DNA sequence: TGTGCCAGCAGTTCCCAAGGACTAGCAGCGCCCCACGAGCAGTACTTC. It codes for CASSSQGLAAPHEQYF. The complete variable domain, with remaining parts taken from reference TRBV28 and TRBJ2-7, reads DVKVTQSSRYLVKRTGEKVFLECVQDMDHENMFWYRQDPGLGLRLIYFSYDVKMKEKGDIPEGYSVSREKKERFSLILESASTNQTSMYLCASSSQGLAAPHEQYFGPGTRLTVT.